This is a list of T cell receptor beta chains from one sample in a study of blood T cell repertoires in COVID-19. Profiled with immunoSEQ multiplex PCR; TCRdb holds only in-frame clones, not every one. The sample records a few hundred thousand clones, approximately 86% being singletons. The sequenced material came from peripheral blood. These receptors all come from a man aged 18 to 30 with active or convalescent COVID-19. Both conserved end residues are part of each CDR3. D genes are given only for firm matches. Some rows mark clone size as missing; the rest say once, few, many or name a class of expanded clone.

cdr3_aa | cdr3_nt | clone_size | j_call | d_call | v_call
CSARYNEQFF | TGCAGTGCTCGGTACAATGAGCAGTTCTTC | . | TRBJ2-1 | . | TRBV20-1
CASGGARTYEQYF | TGTGCCAGCGGGGGGGCCAGGACCTACGAGCAGTACTTC | . | TRBJ2-7 | . | TRBV12-3/TRBV12-4
CASRTTGTEAFF | TGTGCCAGCAGAACTACGGGGACTGAAGCTTTCTTT | . | TRBJ1-1 | . | TRBV6-5
CASSQGQVAGRWAFF | TGCGCCAGCAGTCAGGGGCAAGTGGCAGGACGTTGGGCTTTCTTT | . | TRBJ1-1 | . | TRBV4-1
CASSDPGQGKNEKLFF | TGTGCCAGCAGCGATCCAGGCCAGGGGAAAAATGAAAAACTGTTTTTT | . | TRBJ1-4 | . | TRBV9
CASTTQGAGANVLTF | TGTGCCAGCACTACACAGGGGGCTGGGGCCAACGTCCTGACTTTC | . | TRBJ2-6 | TRBD1 | TRBV7-9
CASSYSVQGGDYGYTF | TGTGCCAGCAGTTACTCGGTTCAGGGCGGGGACTATGGCTACACCTTC | . | TRBJ1-2 | . | TRBV6-5
CASSVGQAKGYF | TGCGCCAGCAGTGTTGGACAGGCTAAAGGGTACTTC | . | TRBJ2-7 | TRBD1 | TRBV10-2
CSVVVDRGGYEQYF | TGCAGCGTTGTGGTAGACAGGGGAGGCTACGAGCAGTACTTC | . | TRBJ2-7 | TRBD1 | TRBV29-1
CASSLGDRGDNQPQHF | TGCGCCAGCAGCTTGGGTGACAGGGGTGACAATCAGCCCCAGCATTTT | . | TRBJ1-5 | TRBD1 | TRBV5-1
CASKGLGTSTYNEQFF | TGTGCCAGCAAGGGTCTCGGGACATCGACCTACAATGAGCAGTTCTTC | few | TRBJ2-1 | . | TRBV6-6
CAISGGWGQTGYTF | TGTGCCATCAGTGGGGGGTGGGGACAAACTGGCTACACCTTC | . | TRBJ1-2 | . | TRBV10-3
CASSYPRGDEQYF | TGTGCCAGCAGTTACCCCAGGGGTGACGAGCAGTACTTC | few | TRBJ2-7 | . | TRBV2
CASSAPQGREPYEQYF | TGCGCCAGCAGCGCGCCCCAGGGTCGGGAGCCCTACGAGCAGTACTTC | . | TRBJ2-7 | . | TRBV5-1
CASSSRQHKAGELFF | TGTGCCAGCAGCTCCCGACAGCATAAGGCCGGGGAGCTGTTTTTT | . | TRBJ2-2 | . | TRBV5-4
CASSWSRALQPQHF | TGTGCCAGCAGTTGGTCGAGGGCGCTTCAGCCCCAGCATTTT | . | TRBJ1-5 | . | TRBV6-2/TRBV6-3
CASSLYGRPSSYNSPLHF | TGTGCCAGCTCACTCTACGGCAGACCTAGCTCCTATAATTCACCCCTCCACTTT | . | TRBJ1-6 | . | TRBV18
CASRLGDYNEQFF | TGTGCCAGCCGGCTAGGGGACTACAATGAGCAGTTCTTC | . | TRBJ2-1 | . | TRBV27
CASSFETESSYNSPLHF | TGTGCCAGCAGCTTCGAGACGGAGAGCTCCTATAATTCACCCCTCCACTTT | . | TRBJ1-6 | . | TRBV5-6
CASSLVGGNEQFF | TGTGCCAGCAGTTTAGTGGGAGGCAATGAGCAGTTCTTC | . | TRBJ2-1 | . | TRBV12-3/TRBV12-4
CASSGGQVESAKNIQYF | TGTGCCAGCAGCGGAGGACAGGTAGAATCAGCCAAAAACATTCAGTACTTC | . | TRBJ2-4 | TRBD1 | TRBV9
CASSPLQGSAEAFF | TGCGCCAGCAGCCCTCTACAGGGAAGCGCTGAAGCTTTCTTT | . | TRBJ1-1 | . | TRBV5-1
CASSLSGSSYNSPLHF | TGTGCCAGCAGTTTATCTGGGAGCTCCTATAATTCACCCCTCCACTTT | . | TRBJ1-6 | . | TRBV28
CASKEGGSNEKLFF | TGTGCCAGTAAAGAAGGGGGCTCTAATGAAAAACTGTTTTTT | once | TRBJ1-4 | TRBD1 | TRBV27
CASSKAGGQGVPGANVLTF | TGTGCCAGCAGCAAGGCAGGGGGACAGGGAGTCCCTGGGGCCAACGTCCTGACTTTC | . | TRBJ2-6 | . | TRBV21-1
CASSIFPSGGYEQYF | TGTGCCAGTAGTATCTTCCCCAGCGGGGGCTACGAGCAGTACTTC | . | TRBJ2-7 | TRBD2 | TRBV19
CASSLRPSNTEAFF | TGTGCCAGCAGTCTCAGGCCCTCTAACACTGAAGCTTTCTTT | . | TRBJ1-1 | . | TRBV13
CASRTMITETQYF | TGCGCCAGCCGCACAATGATTACGGAGACCCAGTACTTC | . | TRBJ2-5 | . | TRBV5-1
CASNPRPNTGELFF | TGTGCCAGCAACCCTAGGCCGAACACCGGGGAGCTGTTTTTT | . | TRBJ2-2 | . | TRBV16
CASSFVAAGSSYNEQFF | TGTGCCAGCAGCTTTGTGGCAGCGGGGAGCTCCTACAATGAGCAGTTCTTC | . | TRBJ2-1 | TRBD2 | TRBV7-6
CASSPAGGNTGELFF | TGTGCCAGCAGCCCCGCCGGGGGAAACACCGGGGAGCTGTTTTTT | . | TRBJ2-2 | . | TRBV7-2
CASKTAGNQPQHF | TGTGCCAGCAAAACAGCCGGCAATCAGCCCCAGCATTTT | . | TRBJ1-5 | . | TRBV27
CASSFLYGFRTANTEAFF | TGTGCCAGCAGCTTCCTGTATGGTTTCAGAACAGCGAACACTGAAGCTTTCTTT | . | TRBJ1-1 | . | TRBV5-4
CASSPGGNSYEQYF | TGTGCCAGTAGCCCCGGGGGGAATTCCTACGAGCAGTACTTC | . | TRBJ2-7 | TRBD2 | TRBV19
CASSLDRVGYTF | TGCGCCAGCAGTTTGGACAGGGTGGGCTACACCTTC | . | TRBJ1-2 | TRBD1 | TRBV5-1
CASSLLPLAGEETQYF | TGCGCCAGCAGCTTGCTTCCACTAGCGGGGGAAGAGACCCAGTACTTC | . | TRBJ2-5 | TRBD2 | TRBV5-1
CASSLDRVENYGYTF | TGTGCCAGCAGCTTAGATCGTGTTGAGAACTATGGCTACACCTTC | . | TRBJ1-2 | . | TRBV11-2
CASSQVSSFHHNEQFF | TGTGCCAGCAGCCAAGTATCCAGTTTTCACCACAATGAGCAGTTCTTC | . | TRBJ2-1 | . | TRBV3-1/TRBV3-2
CAIRAQLTGGGEQFF | TGTGCCATCAGGGCACAGTTAACAGGGGGGGGTGAGCAGTTCTTC | . | TRBJ2-1 | . | TRBV10-3
CASRLNRQGDYGYTF | TGTGCCAGCAGACTTAACAGACAGGGTGACTATGGCTACACCTTC | . | TRBJ1-2 | TRBD1 | TRBV6-5
CASIPGLSQDTQYF | TGTGCCAGCATCCCGGGACTTAGTCAGGATACGCAGTATTTT | . | TRBJ2-3 | . | TRBV11-2